Below are 20 T cell receptor beta chains sequenced from a single sample in a study of shared clonotypes between healthy human individuals. Assay: immunoSEQ multiplex PCR; the TCRdb copy retains only in-frame clones and omits some. The table records more than 2 million clones, approximately 94% of them present only once. The sample was naive CD4+ T cells sorted from blood. Specified subset: CD45RA+ positively selected. Receptors originate from a man between 18 and 29 years old in good health.

The chain employs TRBV7-2 and TRBJ2-5, with 7 bases fitting TRBD1. Germline lookup yields CDR1 SGHTA and CDR2 FQGNSA. Losses at the gene ends were 5 bases for V and 5 bases for J; bases not matched to a gene: 5. The CDR3 runs to 13 residues. The CDR3 bases are TGTGCCAGCAGCACCGGGACAGTTGAGACCCAGTACTTC. Translating it yields CASSTGTVETQYF. Together with reference TRBV7-2 and TRBJ2-5, the CDR3 gives the full variable domain: GAGVSQSPSNKVTEKGKDVELRCDPISGHTALYWYRQSLGQGLEFLIYFQGNSAPDKSGLPSDRFSAERTGGSVSTLTIQRTQQEDSAVYLCASSTGTVETQYFGPGTRLLVL.

The CDR3 here is CASSSTSSGNTIYF. The DNA for the CDR3 is TGTGCCAGCAGCTCTACGAGCTCTGGAAACACCATATATTTT. The V gene is TRBV7-9, the J gene TRBJ1-3, with D unclear. The CDR3 contains 14 residues. Germline loops: CDR1 SEHNR, CDR2 FQNEAQ (reference sequence). Trimming left V 4 bases short and J 0 bases short, with 7 bases between.

The V call is TRBV9, the J call TRBJ1-1; D remains ambiguous. This CDR3 region has 15 residues. Between the trimmed V and J ends, which lost 0 bases and 1 base, there was a span of 10 bases. The germline V gene encodes CDR1 SGDLS and CDR2 YYNGEE. This CDR3 reads CASSVGAGGNTEAFF. As DNA, the CDR3 is TGTGCCAGCAGCGTAGGGGCCGGCGGGAACACTGAAGCTTTCTTT.

This chain links TRBV7-8 with TRBJ1-6, with a tentative D call TRBD1 (5 bases). Looked up from germline, CDR1 is SGHVS and CDR2 is FQNEAQ. The CDR3 length is 15 residues. V was pared by 1 base and J by 8 bases, with 12 bases between. The CDR3 DNA sequence: TGTGCCAGCAGCTTAGTGCAGGGCCCCCATTCACCCCTCCACTTT. Translated, it gives CASSLVQGPHSPLHF. Full variable domain (rest looked up from reference TRBV7-8 and TRBJ1-6): GAGVSQSPRYKVAKRGQDVALRCDPISGHVSLFWYQQALGQGPEFLTYFQNEAQLDKSGLPSDRFFAERPEGSVSTLKIQRTQQEDSAVYLCASSLVQGPHSPLHFGNGTRLTVT.

About this clone itself: Other DNA sequences in the sample encode the same CDR3. CDR3 sequence reads: CASSPGQGTNTEAFF. The CDR3, as DNA: TGCGCCAGCAGCCCAGGACAGGGAACGAACACTGAAGCTTTCTTT. The chain recombines TRBV5-1 with TRBJ1-1; 8 bases fit TRBD1. Germline loops: CDR1 SGHRS, CDR2 YFSETQ. V trimming: 4 bases; J trimming: 1 base; junction bases outside the gene matches: 6. This CDR3 spans 15 amino acids.

The rearrangement joins TRBV6-6 to TRBJ1-2; D not certain. V lost 0 bases to trimming and J lost 8 bases, with 13 bases between them. In germline, CDR1 is MNHNY, CDR2 SVGAGI (reference sequence). CDR3 length: 14 residues. This chain's CDR3 is CASSYSDLRGGYTF. CDR3 nucleotide sequence: TGTGCCAGCAGTTACTCAGACTTGAGAGGCGGCTACACCTTC.

The sample holds one count of this clone. This chain uses TRBV14 with TRBJ2-1; 9 positions match TRBD2. Germline V gene sequence: CDR1 SGHDN, CDR2 FVKESK. This CDR3 spans 15 amino acids. V was pared by 5 bases and J by 6 bases, with 8 bases of the junction left unmatched. CDR3 region: CASSSLAGRSNEQFF. DNA of the CDR3: TGTGCCAGCAGCTCGCTAGCGGGGAGGTCCAATGAGCAGTTCTTC.

J is TRBJ2-2 and V is TRBV10-3; 8 bases agree with TRBD1. The trim removed 10 bases at V and 3 bases at J, leaving 4 bases unmatched. The CDR3 has 13 residues. Germline V gene sequence: CDR1 ENHRY, CDR2 SYGVKD. The CDR3 protein is CATGQGDTGELFF. The CDR3 DNA sequence: TGTGCCACAGGACAGGGCGACACCGGGGAGCTGTTTTTT.

The V and J genes are TRBV6-1 and TRBJ2-5; D is perhaps TRBD1 or TRBD2 (5 bases each). Trimming cost V 2 bases and J 4 bases, with 14 bases left between them. The germline gives CDR1 MNHNS, CDR2 SASEGT. This CDR3 is 15 amino acids long. The chain's CDR3 is CASSEPPGGAETQYF. CDR3 DNA sequence: TGTGCCAGCAGTGAACCCCCTGGGGGTGCAGAGACCCAGTACTTC.

This chain uses TRBV28 with TRBJ2-4; TRBD1 might be the D (5 bases). The CDR3 extends over 17 amino acids. CDR1 and CDR2 from the germline V gene are MDHEN and SYDVKM. Trimming took off 0 bases at V and 3 bases at J, with 15 bases between the two ends. CDR3 region: CASSLWKTPGIKNIQYF. The CDR3 DNA reads TGTGCCAGCAGTTTATGGAAGACCCCAGGGATCAAAAACATTCAGTACTTC. The full variable domain, rest sourced from reference TRBV28 and TRBJ2-4, is DVKVTQSSRYLVKRTGEKVFLECVQDMDHENMFWYRQDPGLGLRLIYFSYDVKMKEKGDIPEGYSVSREKKERFSLILESASTNQTSMYLCASSLWKTPGIKNIQYFGAGTRLSVL.

The chain couples TRBV6-6 to TRBJ2-4; the D is unclear. Trimming took 6 bases from V and 0 from J, leaving 15 bases between them. The CDR3 consists of 16 residues. Looked up from germline, CDR1 is MNHNY and CDR2 is SVGAGI (reference sequence). The CDR3 sequence: CASSLTEALAKNIQYF. The CDR3 DNA reads TGTGCCAGCAGCCTGACCGAGGCCCTAGCCAAAAACATTCAGTACTTC.

The chain carries TRBV5-4 and TRBJ2-7, with a weak D call TRBD2 (5 bases). This CDR3 comprises 14 residues. From germline, CDR1 is SGHNT and CDR2 YYREEE (reference sequence). Trimming cost V 0 bases and J 4 bases, with 11 bases left between them. CDR3 protein: CASSLGGLGYEQYF. The CDR3 DNA sequence: TGTGCCAGCAGCTTGGGCGGGCTTGGGTACGAGCAGTACTTC.

The rearrangement uses TRBV5-6 and TRBJ2-5; D could derive from TRBD1 or TRBD2 (5 bases each). The germline V gene encodes CDR1 SGHDT and CDR2 YYEEEE. The CDR3 loop spans 14 amino acids. With 0 bases removed from V and 2 bases from J, the gap between germline ends came to 8 bases. The CDR3: CASSLVWGQETQYF. DNA of the CDR3: TGTGCCAGCAGCTTGGTTTGGGGGCAAGAGACCCAGTACTTC.

This chain uses TRBV18 with TRBJ1-6, with D possibly TRBD1 on 6 matching bases. The germline V and J ends were trimmed by 2 bases and 5 bases, with 13 bases remaining between them. The CDR3 extends over 16 amino acids. Germline V CDR1 and CDR2: KGHSH, LQKENI. The CDR3 DNA reads as TGTGCCAGCTCACCAGAAGGGACACCGAATAATTCACCCCTCCACTTT. Translating gives CASSPEGTPNNSPLHF.

The chain recombines TRBV7-9 with TRBJ1-2, with D perhaps matching TRBD1 (5 bases). V was pared by 0 bases and J by 4 bases, with 9 bases between. This CDR3 has 14 residues. CDR1 SEHNR and CDR2 FQNEAQ come from the germline V gene (reference sequence). The CDR3 DNA reads as TGTGCCAGCAGCTTAGCTGAGGGGCCCTATGGCTACACCTTC. It specifies CASSLAEGPYGYTF. The variable domain in full, completed from reference TRBV7-9 and TRBJ1-2, reads DTGVSQNPRHKITKRGQNVTFRCDPISEHNRLYWYRQTLGQGPEFLTYFQNEAQLEKSRLLSDRFSAERPKGSFSTLEIQRTEQGDSAMYLCASSLAEGPYGYTFGSGTRLTVV.

This clone has just one count. The V and J genes are TRBV4-1 and TRBJ1-5; 10 bases map to TRBD1. The trim removed 3 bases at V and 6 bases at J, leaving 5 bases unmatched. In germline, CDR1 is MGHRA, CDR2 YSYEKL. This CDR3 has 15 residues. The CDR3 DNA reads as TGCGCCAGCAGCCAGAGGACAGGGGGTAGTCAGCCCCAGCATTTT. Protein: CASSQRTGGSQPQHF.

V is TRBV25-1 and J is TRBJ1-1; 7 bases are shared with TRBD1. The CDR3 totals 17 residues. Germline V gene data show CDR1 as MGHDK and CDR2 as SYGVNS. Trimming at V came to 4 bases and at J to 3 bases, leaving 14 bases not matched to a gene. This chain's CDR3 is CASSGHFPRGLDTEAFF. DNA for the CDR3: TGTGCCAGCAGTGGACACTTCCCCAGGGGGTTAGACACTGAAGCTTTCTTT.

The chain recombines TRBV4-3 with TRBJ1-3, with D possibly being TRBD1 (5 bases). Trimming stripped 0 bases from V and 3 bases from J, with 9 bases between. The germline CDR1 and CDR2 sequences are LGHNA and YSLEER. This CDR3 has 15 residues. The CDR3 sequence: CASSQDRRVGNTIYF. Here the CDR3 DNA reads TGCGCCAGCAGCCAAGATCGCAGGGTTGGAAACACCATATATTTT.

The V call is TRBV10-3, the J call TRBJ2-7; D may be TRBD2 (6 bases). The V end was cut by 6 bases, the J end by 3 bases, with 15 bases between. The V gene's germline CDR1 is ENHRY and CDR2 SYGVKD. CDR3 length: 14 amino acids. CDR3 nucleotides: TGTGCCATCAGGCTAAACCTAGCGCTCTACGAGCAGTACTTC. Its protein product is CAIRLNLALYEQYF.

Notes on this clone: In the same sample, other DNA sequences code for this CDR3. The chain has TRBV6-5 and TRBJ1-1; D gene uncertain. This CDR3 spans 14 amino acids. Trimming cost V 4 bases and J 6 bases, with 15 bases left between them. The germline gives CDR1 MNHEY, CDR2 SVGAGI. Here the CDR3 reads CASSSSNRPPEAFF. CDR3 bases: TGTGCCAGCAGTTCTTCTAATCGCCCACCTGAAGCTTTCTTT.